This T cell receptor (beta chain) came from a study of chemoradiotherapy in HPV16-positive cancers. The data were produced by immunoSEQ multiplex PCR, yet TCRdb's version contains in-frame clones alone and is incomplete. The table shows 12,000 or so clones, with around three quarters occurring only once. The CDR3 totals 13 residues. Trimming stripped 3 bases from V and 2 bases from J, with 7 bases between. The V gene's germline CDR1 is MNHNS and CDR2 SASEGT. On this clone: Its antigen is still unknown.

Study observations and caveats: For HPV16-positive patients, expanding HPV-responsive T cells associated with longer recurrence-free survival.

The gene calls are TRBV6-1 and TRBJ1-2; D ambiguous. This sequence was found in a human donor with HPV-associated anogenital cancer. The sample was taken from a patient who underwent chemoradiotherapy. The DNA of the CDR3 is TGTGCCAGCAGTGAGGACCCAAACTATGGCTACACCTTC. Translated: CASSEDPNYGYTF.